This entry concerns a single T cell receptor (beta chain). The antigen remains undetermined. The treatment: oral pan-JAK inhibitor, 5-10 mg twice daily. Peripheral blood, together with lesional scalp punch biopsies, was collected from alopecia areata patients. Extracted RNA was reverse transcribed into cDNA, the sequencing template. Method: immunoSEQ multiplex PCR; TCRdb's copy keeps in-frame clones and lacks some. Of some 200,000 clones in the sample, roughly three fifths were seen once. This record belongs to a study of CD8+ T cells in alopecia areata. Study conclusions and caveats: Affected lesional scalp, above all in alopecia totalis/universalis, was more clonal than normal scalp. Sequenced scalp T cells also include alphabeta T cells resident in normal skin.

V lost 4 bases and J lost 13; bases outside the gene matches: 7. Germline CDR1 and CDR2: SGHTA and FQGNSA. The CDR3 has 13 residues. The sequenced sample was CD4+ T cells sorted from blood, obtained at week 4, from a patient treated with tofacitinib. The chain links TRBV7-2 to TRBJ1-6; 7 positions match TRBD1. The origin of this receptor is a human donor with alopecia areata. The CDR3 bases are TGTGCCAGCAGCTCACAGGGGCTGGGGCCCCTCCACTTT. It yields the protein CASSSQGLGPLHF.